Listed below are T cell receptor beta chains from one sample, sequenced in a study of OX40 agonist ivuxolimab in advanced cancers. This table comes from immunoSEQ multiplex PCR, and its TCRdb copy is limited to in-frame clones, with some not included. The profile shows about 45,000 clones, 85% to 95% of them singletons. The source material was CD4+ or CD8+ T cells sorted from blood, sampled in a trial of the OX40 agonist ivuxolimab. These receptors came from an adult with an advanced solid tumor such as melanoma, head and neck, liver or kidney cancer. CDR3s include the opening cysteine and the closing phenylalanine or tryptophan. A D gene is named only where the DNA matches it firmly. Size is omitted from some rows. Given values are once, few, many or a class for expanded clones.

V: TRBV7-2
J: TRBJ1-2
D: .
size: .
DNA: TGTGCCAGCAGCTTAATCACGGGGGGCTATGGCTACACCTTC
CDR3: CASSLITGGYGYTF

V: TRBV28
J: TRBJ2-5
D: .
size: .
DNA: TGTGCCGGGTCGGGAGAGACCCAGTACTTC
CDR3: CAGSGETQYF

V: TRBV28
J: TRBJ1-2
D: .
size: .
DNA: TGTGCCAGCAGTGAGGGGACGGTCTATGGCTACACCTTC
CDR3: CASSEGTVYGYTF

V: TRBV10-3
J: TRBJ2-3
D: TRBD2
size: .
DNA: TGTGCCATCAGTGAGTCCTTTGGACTAGCGGGGATCACAGATACGCAGTATTTT
CDR3: CAISESFGLAGITDTQYF

V: TRBV5-1
J: TRBJ1-1
D: .
size: .
DNA: TGCGCCAGCAGCTTGGCCCACACGGACCCGAACACTGAAGCTTTCTTT
CDR3: CASSLAHTDPNTEAFF

V: TRBV2
J: TRBJ2-5
D: .
size: .
DNA: TGTGCCAGCAGCATGTATGCCCTCGGGGAAGAGACCCAGTACTTC
CDR3: CASSMYALGEETQYF

V: TRBV30
J: TRBJ2-7
D: .
size: .
DNA: TGTGCCTGGAGTGTGATGAGAGCTTTTGACGAGCAGTACTTC
CDR3: CAWSVMRAFDEQYF

V: TRBV9
J: TRBJ2-3
D: .
size: .
DNA: TGTGCCAGCAGCGTAGGGGACGGCAGCACAGATACGCAGTATTTT
CDR3: CASSVGDGSTDTQYF

V: TRBV19
J: TRBJ2-1
D: .
size: .
DNA: TGTGCCAGTAGTATAGATAAGGTTATGCAGTTCTTC
CDR3: CASSIDKVMQFF

V: TRBV11-3
J: TRBJ2-7
D: .
size: .
DNA: TGTGCCAGCAGCTCCTATAGAGGGACCGAGCAGTACTTC
CDR3: CASSSYRGTEQYF

V: TRBV2
J: TRBJ2-3
D: TRBD2
size: .
DNA: TGTGCCAGCAGCCCCAGTTTCGCGGGAGGGCCCCTCCTCACAGATACGCAGTATTTT
CDR3: CASSPSFAGGPLLTDTQYF

V: TRBV6-1
J: TRBJ2-7
D: .
size: once
DNA: TGTGCCAGCAGATTCGGATCCTACGAGCAGTACTTC
CDR3: CASRFGSYEQYF

V: TRBV5-6
J: TRBJ2-6
D: .
size: .
DNA: TGTGCCAGCAGCTTGGGTGTAGCCAACGTCCTGACTTTC
CDR3: CASSLGVANVLTF

V: TRBV6-5
J: TRBJ1-1
D: .
size: .
DNA: TGTGCCAGCAGTTACTCCGTGAACACTGAAGCTTTCTTT
CDR3: CASSYSVNTEAFF

V: TRBV28
J: TRBJ1-5
D: .
size: few
DNA: TGTGCCAGCAGTAGCCGGCAGGGTGTTCAGCCCCAGCATTTT
CDR3: CASSSRQGVQPQHF

V: TRBV20-1
J: TRBJ2-1
D: .
size: .
DNA: TGCAGTGCTACCAGCAATGAGCAGTTCTTC
CDR3: CSATSNEQFF

V: TRBV5-8
J: TRBJ2-7
D: .
size: .
DNA: TGTGCCAGCAGCTTTCGGACACTCTCCTACGAGCAGTACTTC
CDR3: CASSFRTLSYEQYF

V: TRBV16
J: TRBJ2-3
D: .
size: once
DNA: TGTGCCAGCAGGGCGACAGGGACTAGCACAGATACGCAGTATTTT
CDR3: CASRATGTSTDTQYF

V: TRBV19
J: TRBJ2-2
D: TRBD1
size: .
DNA: TGTGCCAGTAGTATAGGGCAGGGGGAACTCACCGGGGAGCTGTTTTTT
CDR3: CASSIGQGELTGELFF

V: TRBV6-5
J: TRBJ1-5
D: .
size: .
DNA: TGTGCCAGCAGTGAATACGAGAATCAGCCCCAGCATTTT
CDR3: CASSEYENQPQHF

V: TRBV4-1
J: TRBJ2-5
D: .
size: .
DNA: TGCGCCAGCAGCCAGGGGGGACGGAGAGAAGAGACCCAGTACTTC
CDR3: CASSQGGRREETQYF

V: TRBV2
J: TRBJ2-1
D: .
size: once
DNA: TGTGCCAGCAGTGACGGCCCCTACAATGAGCAGTTCTTC
CDR3: CASSDGPYNEQFF

V: TRBV6-5
J: TRBJ2-2
D: TRBD1
size: .
DNA: TGTGCCAGCAGTCCGGGACAGGGGAATGCCGGGGAGCTGTTTTTT
CDR3: CASSPGQGNAGELFF

V: TRBV5-6
J: TRBJ2-1
D: TRBD1
size: few
DNA: TGTGCCAGCAGCTTGGGACAGGGCTTCTACAGCTCCTACAATGAGCAGTTCTTC
CDR3: CASSLGQGFYSSYNEQFF

V: TRBV7-9
J: TRBJ1-5
D: .
size: .
DNA: TGTGCCAGCAGCTTACCGTTTCAGCCCCAGCATTTT
CDR3: CASSLPFQPQHF

V: TRBV28
J: TRBJ2-5
D: TRBD2
size: .
DNA: TGTGCCAGTTCCCCTGCGGGAGGGGGAGAGACCCAGTACTTC
CDR3: CASSPAGGGETQYF

V: TRBV7-9
J: TRBJ1-2
D: .
size: .
DNA: TGTGCCAGCAGCTTAAGCTTCCTACCCACTAACTATGGCTACACCTTC
CDR3: CASSLSFLPTNYGYTF